The T cell receptor (beta chain) under discussion was sequenced for a study of T-cell memory formation after mild COVID-19. Across the study: TCR clusters were mostly confined to one donor each. Study conclusions and caveats: Clones from the second wave (peaking day 37) had unconfirmed SARS-CoV-2 specificity. Some responding clones appeared in pre-infection memory, suggesting cross-reactive memory joined.

The CDR3 length is 14 residues. Germline V gives CDR1 SNHLY, CDR2 FYNNEI. J lost 4 bases, V lost 8 bases, and 8 bases had no gene match. One entry per CDR3 protein, called by TCRdb with MiXCR from the 5' RACE reads. Here the sample spans 430,000 or so distinct CDR3 sequences, around a quarter being singletons. In regard to this clonotype: What it recognizes is unknown.

The origin of this receptor is an adult woman who had mild COVID-19 (a few samples of this study predate the infection). Cell type and time point are not known. The rearrangement joins TRBV2 to TRBJ2-3, with 8 bases fitting TRBD2. Material for sequencing was PBMCs or a T cell subset sorted from them (not recorded which). In DNA form, the CDR3 reads TGTGCCAGCGCCCGCCGGGGGGGCCCAGATACGCAGTATTTT. Amino acids: CASARRGGPDTQYF.